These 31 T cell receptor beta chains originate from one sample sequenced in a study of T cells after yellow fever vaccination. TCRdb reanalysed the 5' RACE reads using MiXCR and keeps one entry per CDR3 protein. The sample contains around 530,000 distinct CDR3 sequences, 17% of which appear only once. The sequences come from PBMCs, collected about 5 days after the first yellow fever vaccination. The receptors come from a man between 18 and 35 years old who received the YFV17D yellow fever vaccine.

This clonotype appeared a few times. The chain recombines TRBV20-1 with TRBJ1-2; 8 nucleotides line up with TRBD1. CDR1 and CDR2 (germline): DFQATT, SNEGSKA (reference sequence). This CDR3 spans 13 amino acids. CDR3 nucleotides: TGCACCATCCCCCGGACAGGGTCCCCTGGCTACACCTTC. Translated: CTIPRTGSPGYTF.

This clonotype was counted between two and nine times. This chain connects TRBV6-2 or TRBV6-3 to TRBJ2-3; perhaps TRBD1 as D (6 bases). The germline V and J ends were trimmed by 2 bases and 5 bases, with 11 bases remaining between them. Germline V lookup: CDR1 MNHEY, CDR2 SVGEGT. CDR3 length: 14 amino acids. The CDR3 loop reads CASSYAGTKDTQYF. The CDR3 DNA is TGTGCCAGCAGTTACGCCGGGACAAAAGATACGCAGTATTTT.

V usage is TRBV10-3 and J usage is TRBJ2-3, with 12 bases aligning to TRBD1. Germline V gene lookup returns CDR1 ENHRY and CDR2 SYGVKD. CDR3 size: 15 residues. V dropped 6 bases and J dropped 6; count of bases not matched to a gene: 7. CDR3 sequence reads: CAISPGTGGADTQYF. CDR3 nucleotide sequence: TGTGCCATCAGCCCCGGGACAGGGGGCGCGGATACGCAGTATTTT.

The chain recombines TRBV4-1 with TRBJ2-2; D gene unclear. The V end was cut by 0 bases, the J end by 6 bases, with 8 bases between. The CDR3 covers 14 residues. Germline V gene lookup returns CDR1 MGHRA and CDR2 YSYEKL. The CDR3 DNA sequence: TGCGCCAGCAGCCAAGAGGTCGCGTCCGGGGAGCTGTTTTTT. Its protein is CASSQEVASGELFF.

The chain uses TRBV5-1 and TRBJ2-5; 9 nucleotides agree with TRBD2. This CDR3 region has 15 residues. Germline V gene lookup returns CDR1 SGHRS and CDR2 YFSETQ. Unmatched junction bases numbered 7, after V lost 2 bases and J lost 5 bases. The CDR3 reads CASSFNGGGAETQYF. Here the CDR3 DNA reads TGCGCCAGCAGCTTCAACGGCGGGGGGGCGGAGACCCAGTACTTC.

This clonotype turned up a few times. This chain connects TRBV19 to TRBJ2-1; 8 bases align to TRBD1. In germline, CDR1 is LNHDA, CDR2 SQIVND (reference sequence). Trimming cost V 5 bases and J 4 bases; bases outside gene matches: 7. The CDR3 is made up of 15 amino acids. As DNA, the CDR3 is TGTGCCAGTAGTGCCACAGGACAGGGTTACAATGAGCAGTTCTTC. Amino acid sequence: CASSATGQGYNEQFF.

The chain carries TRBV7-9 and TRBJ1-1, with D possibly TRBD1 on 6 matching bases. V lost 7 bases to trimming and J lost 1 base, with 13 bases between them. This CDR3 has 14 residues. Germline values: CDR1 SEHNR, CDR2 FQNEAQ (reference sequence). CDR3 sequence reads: CASNEGGSNTEAFF. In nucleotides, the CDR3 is TGTGCCAGCAACGAAGGGGGGTCGAACACTGAAGCTTTCTTT.

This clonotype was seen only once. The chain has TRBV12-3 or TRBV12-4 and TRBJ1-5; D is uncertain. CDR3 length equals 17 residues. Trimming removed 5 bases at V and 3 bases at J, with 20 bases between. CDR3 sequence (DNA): TGTGCCAGCAGTCGTGACCCCCAGCGGGAACACAATCAGCCCCAGCATTTT. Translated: CASSRDPQREHNQPQHF.

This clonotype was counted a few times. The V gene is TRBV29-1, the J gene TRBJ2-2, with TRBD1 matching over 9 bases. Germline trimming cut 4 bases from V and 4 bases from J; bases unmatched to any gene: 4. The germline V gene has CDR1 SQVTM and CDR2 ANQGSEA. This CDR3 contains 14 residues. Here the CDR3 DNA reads TGCAGCGTTGCCGGGGGACAGGGCACCGGGGAGCTGTTTTTT. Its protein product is CSVAGGQGTGELFF.

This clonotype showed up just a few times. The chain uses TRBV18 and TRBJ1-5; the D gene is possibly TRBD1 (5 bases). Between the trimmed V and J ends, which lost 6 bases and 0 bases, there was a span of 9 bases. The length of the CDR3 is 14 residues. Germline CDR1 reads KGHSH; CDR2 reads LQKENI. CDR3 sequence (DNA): TGTGCCAGCTCGGGGACGGGTAGCAATCAGCCCCAGCATTTT. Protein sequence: CASSGTGSNQPQHF. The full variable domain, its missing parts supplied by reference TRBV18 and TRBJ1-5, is NAGVMQNPRHLVRRRGQEARLRCSPMKGHSHVYWYRQLPEEGLKFMVYLQKENIIDESGMPKERFSAEFPKEGPSILRIQQVVRGDSAAYFCASSGTGSNQPQHFGDGTRLSIL.

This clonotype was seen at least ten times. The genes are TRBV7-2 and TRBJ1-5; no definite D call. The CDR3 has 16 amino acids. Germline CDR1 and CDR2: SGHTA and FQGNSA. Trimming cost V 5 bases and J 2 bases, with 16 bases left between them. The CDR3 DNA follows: TGTGCCAGCAGCGCAAGCCACCTGGAGGGCAATCAGCCCCAGCATTTT. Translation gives CASSASHLEGNQPQHF.

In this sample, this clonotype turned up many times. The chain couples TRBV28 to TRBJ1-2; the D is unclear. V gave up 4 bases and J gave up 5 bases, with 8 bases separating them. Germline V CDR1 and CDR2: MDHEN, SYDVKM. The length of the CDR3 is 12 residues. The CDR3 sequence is CASSSSSYGYTF. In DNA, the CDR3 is TGTGCCAGCAGTTCCTCTTCTTATGGCTACACCTTC.

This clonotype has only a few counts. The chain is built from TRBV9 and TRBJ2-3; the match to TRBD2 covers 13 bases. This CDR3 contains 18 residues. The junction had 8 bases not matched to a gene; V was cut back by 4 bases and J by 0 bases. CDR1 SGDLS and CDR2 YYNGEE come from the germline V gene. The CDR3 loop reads CASSSGLAGALSTDTQYF. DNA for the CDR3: TGTGCCAGCAGCTCCGGACTAGCGGGGGCCTTGAGCACAGATACGCAGTATTTT. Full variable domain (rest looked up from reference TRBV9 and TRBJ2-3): DSGVTQTPKHLITATGQRVTLRCSPRSGDLSVYWYQQSLDQGLQFLIQYYNGEERAKGNILERFSAQQFPDLHSELNLSSLELGDSALYFCASSSGLAGALSTDTQYFGPGTRLTVL.

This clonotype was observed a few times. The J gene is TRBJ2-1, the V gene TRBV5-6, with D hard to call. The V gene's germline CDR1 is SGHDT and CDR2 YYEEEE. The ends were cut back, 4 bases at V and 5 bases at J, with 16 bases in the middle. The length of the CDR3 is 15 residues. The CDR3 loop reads CASSIVTLRDNEQFF. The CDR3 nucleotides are TGTGCCAGCAGCATTGTCACCCTGCGTGACAATGAGCAGTTCTTC. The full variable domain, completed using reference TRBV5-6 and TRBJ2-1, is DAGVTQSPTHLIKTRGQQVTLRCSPKSGHDTVSWYQQALGQGPQFIFQYYEEEERQRGNFPDRFSGHQFPNYSSELNVNALLLGDSALYLCASSIVTLRDNEQFFGPGTRLTVL.

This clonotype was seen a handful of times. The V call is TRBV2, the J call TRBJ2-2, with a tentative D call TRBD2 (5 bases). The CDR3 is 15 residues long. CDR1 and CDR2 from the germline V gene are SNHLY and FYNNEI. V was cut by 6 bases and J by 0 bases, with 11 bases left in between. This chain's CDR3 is CASRGSAANTGELFF. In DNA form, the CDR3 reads TGTGCCAGCAGGGGGAGCGCCGCGAACACCGGGGAGCTGTTTTTT.

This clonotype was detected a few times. The CDR3 nucleotides are TGTGCCAGCGATGGTGGGGCTAACGCAGATACGCAGTATTTT. This encodes CASDGGANADTQYF. The J gene is TRBJ2-3, the V gene TRBV7-2; perhaps TRBD1 as D (5 bases). The V end was cut by 8 bases, the J end by 4 bases, with 16 bases between. CDR1 SGHTA and CDR2 FQGNSA come from the germline V gene. This CDR3 is built from 14 residues. Full variable domain (remainder filled in from reference TRBV7-2 and TRBJ2-3): GAGVSQSPSNKVTEKGKDVELRCDPISGHTALYWYRQSLGQGLEFLIYFQGNSAPDKSGLPSDRFSAERTGGSVSTLTIQRTQQEDSAVYLCASDGGANADTQYFGPGTRLTVL.

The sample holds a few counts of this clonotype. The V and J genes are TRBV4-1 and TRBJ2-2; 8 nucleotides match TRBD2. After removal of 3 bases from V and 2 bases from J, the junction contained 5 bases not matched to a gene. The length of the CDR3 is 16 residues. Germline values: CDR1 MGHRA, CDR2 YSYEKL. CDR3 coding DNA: TGCGCCAGCAGCCACCTTAGCGGGGAAAACACCGGGGAGCTGTTTTTT. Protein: CASSHLSGENTGELFF.

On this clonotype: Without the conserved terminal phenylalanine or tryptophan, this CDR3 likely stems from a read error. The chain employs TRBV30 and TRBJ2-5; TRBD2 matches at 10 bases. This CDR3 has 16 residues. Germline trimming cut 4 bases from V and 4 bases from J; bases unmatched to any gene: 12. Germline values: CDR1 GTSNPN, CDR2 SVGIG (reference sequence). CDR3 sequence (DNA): TGTGCCTGGACCCAGGGAGTAGCGGGGGGAGGAGAGACCCAGTACTAC. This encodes CAWTQGVAGGGETQYY.

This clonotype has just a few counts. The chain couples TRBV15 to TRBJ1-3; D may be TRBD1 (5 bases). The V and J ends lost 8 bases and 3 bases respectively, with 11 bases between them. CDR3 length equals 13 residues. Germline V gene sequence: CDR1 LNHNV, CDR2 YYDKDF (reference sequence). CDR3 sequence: CATSRVDGNTIYF. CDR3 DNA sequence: TGTGCCACCTCCAGGGTTGATGGAAACACCATATATTTT.

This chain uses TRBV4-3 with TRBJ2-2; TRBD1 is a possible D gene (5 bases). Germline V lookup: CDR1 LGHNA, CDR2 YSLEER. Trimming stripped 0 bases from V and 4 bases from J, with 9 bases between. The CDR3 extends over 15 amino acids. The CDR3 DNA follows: TGCGCCAGCAGCCAAGATGACAGACCCACCGGGGAGCTGTTTTTT. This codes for CASSQDDRPTGELFF.

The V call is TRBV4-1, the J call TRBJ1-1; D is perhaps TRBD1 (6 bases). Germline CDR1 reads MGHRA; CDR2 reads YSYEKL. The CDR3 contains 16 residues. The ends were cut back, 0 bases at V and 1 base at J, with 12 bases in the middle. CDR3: CASSQEEGQPNTEAFF. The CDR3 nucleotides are TGCGCCAGCAGCCAAGAAGAAGGACAGCCGAACACTGAAGCTTTCTTT.

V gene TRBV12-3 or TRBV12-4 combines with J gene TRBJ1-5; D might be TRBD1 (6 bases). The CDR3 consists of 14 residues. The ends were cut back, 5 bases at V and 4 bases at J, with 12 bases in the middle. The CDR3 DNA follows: TGTGCCAGCAGTCCACAAAGGGGGAATCAGCCCCAGCATTTT. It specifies CASSPQRGNQPQHF.

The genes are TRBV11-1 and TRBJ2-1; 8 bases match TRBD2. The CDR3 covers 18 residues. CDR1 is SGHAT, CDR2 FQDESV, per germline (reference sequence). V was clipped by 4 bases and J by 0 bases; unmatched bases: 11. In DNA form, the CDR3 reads TGTGCCAGCAGCTCACCTGCGGGGGGCCCTAGCTCCTACAATGAGCAGTTCTTC. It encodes CASSSPAGGPSSYNEQFF.

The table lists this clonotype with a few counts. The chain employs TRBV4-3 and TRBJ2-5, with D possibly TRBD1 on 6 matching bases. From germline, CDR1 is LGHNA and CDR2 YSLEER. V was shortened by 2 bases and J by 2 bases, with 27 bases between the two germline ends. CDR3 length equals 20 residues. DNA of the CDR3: TGCGCCAGCAGCCAAACTGGCTTCTACAGGGTAAAAGGTTTGCAAGAGACCCAGTACTTC. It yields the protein CASSQTGFYRVKGLQETQYF.

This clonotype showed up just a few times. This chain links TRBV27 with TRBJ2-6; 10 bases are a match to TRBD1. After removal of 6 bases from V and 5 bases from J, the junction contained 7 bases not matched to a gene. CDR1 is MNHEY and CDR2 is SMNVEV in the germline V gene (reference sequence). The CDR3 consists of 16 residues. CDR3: CASRGTGERRANVLTF. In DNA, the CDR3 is TGTGCCAGCAGGGGGACAGGGGAACGTCGGGCCAACGTCCTGACTTTC.

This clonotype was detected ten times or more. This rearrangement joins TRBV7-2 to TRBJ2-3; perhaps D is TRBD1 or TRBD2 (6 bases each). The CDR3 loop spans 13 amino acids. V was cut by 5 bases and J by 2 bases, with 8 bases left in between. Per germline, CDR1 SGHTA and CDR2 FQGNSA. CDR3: CASSGGPTDTQYF. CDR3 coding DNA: TGTGCCAGCAGCGGGGGGCCCACAGATACGCAGTATTTT.

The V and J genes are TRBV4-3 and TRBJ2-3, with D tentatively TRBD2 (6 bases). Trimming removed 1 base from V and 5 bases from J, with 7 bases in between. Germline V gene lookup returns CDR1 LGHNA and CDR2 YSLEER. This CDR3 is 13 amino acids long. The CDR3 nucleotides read TGCGCCAGCAGCCAAGCCGGGAGAGATACGCAGTATTTT. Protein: CASSQAGRDTQYF.

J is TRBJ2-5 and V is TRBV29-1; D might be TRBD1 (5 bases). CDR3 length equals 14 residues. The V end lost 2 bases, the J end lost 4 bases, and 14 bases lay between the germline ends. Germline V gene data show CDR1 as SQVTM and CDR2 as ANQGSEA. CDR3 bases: TGCAGCGTTGAAAAGACAGCTCGCGGAGAGACCCAGTACTTC. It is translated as CSVEKTARGETQYF.

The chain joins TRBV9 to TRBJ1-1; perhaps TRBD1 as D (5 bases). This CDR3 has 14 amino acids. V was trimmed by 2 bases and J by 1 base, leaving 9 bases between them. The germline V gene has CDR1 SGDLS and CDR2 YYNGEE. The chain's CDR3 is CASSVTDRNTEAFF. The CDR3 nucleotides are TGTGCCAGCAGCGTGACAGACAGGAACACTGAAGCTTTCTTT. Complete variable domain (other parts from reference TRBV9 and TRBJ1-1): DSGVTQTPKHLITATGQRVTLRCSPRSGDLSVYWYQQSLDQGLQFLIQYYNGEERAKGNILERFSAQQFPDLHSELNLSSLELGDSALYFCASSVTDRNTEAFFGQGTRLTVV.

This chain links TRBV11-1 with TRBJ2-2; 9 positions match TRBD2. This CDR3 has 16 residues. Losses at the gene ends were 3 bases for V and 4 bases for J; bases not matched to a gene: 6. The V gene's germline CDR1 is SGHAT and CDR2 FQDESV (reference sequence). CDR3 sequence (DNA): TGTGCCAGCAGCTTCAGACGACTAGCGGCCACCGGGGAGCTGTTTTTT. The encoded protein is CASSFRRLAATGELFF.

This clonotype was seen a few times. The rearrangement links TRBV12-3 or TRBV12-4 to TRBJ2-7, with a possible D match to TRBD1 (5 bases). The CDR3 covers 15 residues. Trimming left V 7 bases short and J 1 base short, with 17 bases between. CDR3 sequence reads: CASTSLAGWSYEQYF. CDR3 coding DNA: TGTGCCAGCACCTCCCTGGCAGGGTGGTCCTACGAGCAGTACTTC.